The clone carrying this T cell receptor beta chain has ten or more counts. The antigen is undetermined. Unmatched junction bases numbered 15, after V lost 5 bases and J lost 6 bases. The CDR3 contains 16 residues. The entry originates in a study of response to subunit inactivated influenza vaccine. Study-level results: Authors suggested seasonal influenza vaccinations each recruit few new T cells.

TCRdb re-called the RT-PCR reads through MiXCR, storing one row per CDR3 protein. The sample has roughly 780,000 distinct CDR3 sequences, about a fifth seen once. The chain recombines TRBV12-3 or TRBV12-4 with TRBJ1-1; TRBD1 aligns across 7 bases. Sequencing used PBMCs from blood, obtained around 5 days after vaccination. The clonotype comes from a man aged 50 to 60 who received an inactivated influenza vaccine. The CDR3 bases are TGTGCCAGCAGTACCCTTGCAGGGGGAGGGTCATCTGAAGCTTTCTTT. Translation: CASSTLAGGGSSEAFF.